The T cell receptor beta chain under discussion was sequenced for a study of T cells in Graves' hyperthyroidism and ophthalmopathy. Authors of the study amplified TCR beta CDR3 regions from RNA transcripts. The primer set for the first-round RT-PCR of the TCR CDR3 was HTBI. TCRdb re-derived calls from the multiplex PCR reads in MiXCR, one entry per CDR3 protein. The sample shows about 59,000 distinct CDR3 sequences, 53% of them seen only once. The table lists this clonotype with many counts. Any patient presenting with uncontrolled infection, other autoimmune disease, pregnancy or lactation was left out. Diagnostic decisions used clinical symptoms, serum thyroxine and TRAb, thyroid ultrasound and orbital computed tomography. Extraction of PBMCs used 8.5 to 10 ml of fresh peripheral blood. CDR3 length: 15 residues. Germline loops: CDR1 LGHNA, CDR2 YSLEER. The ends were cut back, 2 bases at V and 3 bases at J, with 10 bases in the middle.

This receptor was taken from an older woman with Graves' ophthalmopathy. This chain joins TRBV4-3 and TRBJ1-4, with D uncertain. The sequenced material came from blood. As DNA, the CDR3 is TGCGCCAGCAGCCAAAATACTGGAGCTAATGAAAAACTGTTTTTT. Translation gives CASSQNTGANEKLFF.